Listed below are T cell receptor beta chains from one sample, sequenced in a study of T cell responses to AZD1222 COVID-19 vaccine. Sequencing was performed with immunoSEQ multiplex PCR; in TCRdb, only in-frame clones are kept and a portion is missing. The table includes about 86,000 clones, 60% to 80% detected once. Sequenced here: peripheral blood, sampled on day 0 of AZD1222 vaccination. Receptor source: an adult in good health. Each CDR3 is given with its conserved first and last residue. D genes are given only for firm matches. Clone size appears in some rows only: once, few, many, or a class for an expanded clone.

j_call v_call clone_size d_call cdr3_nt cdr3_aa
TRBJ1-4 TRBV30 once - TGTGCCTGGAGTGTAGGGCAGTTTAATGAAAAACTGTTTTTT CAWSVGQFNEKLFF
TRBJ1-1 TRBV28 - - TGTGCCAGCAGTTTCATGGCGGCCACTGAAGCTTTCTTT CASSFMAATEAFF
TRBJ2-7 TRBV6-1 - - TGTGCCAGCAGTGAAGCGCTACAGGGTGGGTACGAGCAGTACTTC CASSEALQGGYEQYF
TRBJ1-5 TRBV5-5 - - TGTGCCAGCAGCTTATCCTCTGTGAGCCCGGTCCAGCATTTT CASSLSSVSPVQHF
TRBJ1-1 TRBV6-6 - TRBD1 TGTGCCAGCAGTTCCTCTTCAGGGGGCACTGAAGCTTTCTTT CASSSSSGGTEAFF
TRBJ2-7 TRBV28 - TRBD1 TGTGCCAGCAGTCCCGGACAGGGGTTCGTCTACGAGCAGTACTTC CASSPGQGFVYEQYF
TRBJ1-5 TRBV28 - - TGTGCCAGCAGTTGGGCAGCTCTCAATCAGCCCCAGCATTTT CASSWAALNQPQHF
TRBJ2-6 TRBV28 - TRBD1 TGTGCCAGCTCTGTTGGACAGGGGGCGCGAGGGGCCAACGTCCTGACTTTC CASSVGQGARGANVLTF
TRBJ2-1 TRBV12-3/TRBV12-4 - - TGTGCCAGCAGGGATTACAATGAGCAGTTCTTC CASRDYNEQFF
TRBJ1-2 TRBV7-8 - - TGTGCCAGCAGCTTAGGGGCTGCCGGGACGGCCAACTATGGCTACACCTTC CASSLGAAGTANYGYTF
TRBJ1-6 TRBV9 many - TGTGCCAGCGGCGCCAGGGGTAATTCACCCCTCCACTTT CASGARGNSPLHF
TRBJ2-7 TRBV5-1 - TRBD1 TGCGCCAGCAGTGTGGACAGGGGAGGCGAGCAGTACTTC CASSVDRGGEQYF
TRBJ1-2 TRBV18 - TRBD1 TGTGCCAGCTCACCCGGGACAGACATTAACTATGGCTACACCTTC CASSPGTDINYGYTF
TRBJ2-2 TRBV15 - - TGTGCCACCAGCAGAGAATATTCATCGAACACCGGGGAGCTGTTTTTT CATSREYSSNTGELFF
TRBJ1-1 TRBV7-9 once - TGTGCCAGCAGCTTATCCACTGAAGCTTTCTTT CASSLSTEAFF
TRBJ2-5 TRBV30 few - TGTGCCTGGAGTGCGGACTTAACTGTCCAAGAGACCCAGTACTTC CAWSADLTVQETQYF
TRBJ2-3 TRBV9 - - TGTGCCAGCAGCGTAGAGACCCGTGATACGCAGTATTTT CASSVETRDTQYF
TRBJ2-2 TRBV24-1 - - TGTGCCCCGAACGGCAGCGGGTACACCGGGGAGCTGTTTTTT CAPNGSGYTGELFF
TRBJ1-6 TRBV28 - - TGTGCCAGCAGTTCGGGGATTAATTCACCCCTCCACTTT CASSSGINSPLHF
TRBJ1-4 TRBV28 - - TGTGCCAGCAGTTTAGCCAGGATGGGGGGGCGGGAAAAACTGTTTTTT CASSLARMGGREKLFF
TRBJ2-5 TRBV28 - TRBD2 TGTGCCAGCAGTTTACCCACTAGCGGGAGAGAGACCCAGTACTTC CASSLPTSGRETQYF
TRBJ1-6 TRBV5-1 - TRBD1 TGCGCCAGCAGCTTGGGGTCGACAGGGGGGTCACCCCTCCACTTT CASSLGSTGGSPLHF
TRBJ1-1 TRBV28 - - TGTGCCAGCAGTTTATATAGTCAGCCCTCCCCTCGGGCTTTCTTT CASSLYSQPSPRAFF
TRBJ2-3 TRBV2 - - TGTGCCAGCAGTGGCCCACTTGGCAGGGGAGATACGCAGTATTTT CASSGPLGRGDTQYF
TRBJ2-2 TRBV6-5 - - TGTGCCAGCAGTTTCGAGCACGGGGAGCTGTTTTTT CASSFEHGELFF
TRBJ2-7 TRBV5-3 - - TGTGCCAGAAGCTTGGCAGGGTCACCCTACGAGCAGTACTTC CARSLAGSPYEQYF
TRBJ2-1 TRBV9 - TRBD2 TGTGCCAGCAGCGTTAAGCCGGGACTAGCGGGAGACACATACAATGAGCAGTTCTTC CASSVKPGLAGDTYNEQFF
TRBJ2-7 TRBV29-1 - - TGCAGCGCAGTTTTGGGTGGGGGGAGCTACGAGCAGTACTTC CSAVLGGGSYEQYF
TRBJ1-1 TRBV7-9 few TRBD1 TGTGCCAGCAGCATCGGACAGGGAGGGACTGAAGCTTTCTTT CASSIGQGGTEAFF